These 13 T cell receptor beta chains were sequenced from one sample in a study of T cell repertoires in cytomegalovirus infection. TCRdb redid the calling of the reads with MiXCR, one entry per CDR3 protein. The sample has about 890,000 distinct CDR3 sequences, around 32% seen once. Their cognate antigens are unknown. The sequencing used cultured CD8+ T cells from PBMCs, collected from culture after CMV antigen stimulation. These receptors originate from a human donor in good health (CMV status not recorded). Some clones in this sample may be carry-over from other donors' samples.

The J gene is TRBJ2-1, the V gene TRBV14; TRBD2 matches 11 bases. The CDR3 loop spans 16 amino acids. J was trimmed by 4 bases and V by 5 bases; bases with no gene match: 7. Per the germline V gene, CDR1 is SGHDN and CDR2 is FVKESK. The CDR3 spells CASSGGLAEEYNEQFF. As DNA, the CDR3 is TGTGCCAGCAGCGGGGGACTAGCGGAAGAATACAATGAGCAGTTCTTC. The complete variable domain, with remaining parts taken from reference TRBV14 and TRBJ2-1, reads EAGVTQFPSHSVIEKGQTVTLRCDPISGHDNLYWYRRVMGKEIKFLLHFVKESKQDESGMPNNRFLAERTGGTYSTLKVQPAELEDSGVYFCASSGGLAEEYNEQFFGPGTRLTVL.

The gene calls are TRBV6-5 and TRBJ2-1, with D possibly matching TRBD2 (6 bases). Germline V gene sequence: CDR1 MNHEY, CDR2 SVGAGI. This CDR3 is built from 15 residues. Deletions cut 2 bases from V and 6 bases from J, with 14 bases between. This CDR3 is CASSYEGLRGNEQFF. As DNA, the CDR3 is TGTGCCAGCAGTTACGAGGGGTTGCGGGGCAATGAGCAGTTCTTC.

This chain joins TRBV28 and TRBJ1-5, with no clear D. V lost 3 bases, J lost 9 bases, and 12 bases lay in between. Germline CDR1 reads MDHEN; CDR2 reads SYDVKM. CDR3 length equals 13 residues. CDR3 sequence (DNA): TGTGCCAGCAGTTTCAACCACCCAAGGCCCCAGCATTTT. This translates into CASSFNHPRPQHF. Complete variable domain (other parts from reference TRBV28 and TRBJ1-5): DVKVTQSSRYLVKRTGEKVFLECVQDMDHENMFWYRQDPGLGLRLIYFSYDVKMKEKGDIPEGYSVSREKKERFSLILESASTNQTSMYLCASSFNHPRPQHFGDGTRLSIL.

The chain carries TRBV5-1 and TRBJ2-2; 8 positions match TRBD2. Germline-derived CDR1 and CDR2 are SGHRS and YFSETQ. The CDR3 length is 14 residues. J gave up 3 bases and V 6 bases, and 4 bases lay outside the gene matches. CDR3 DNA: TGCGCCAGCACCCCGGGGGGGCACACCGGGGAGCTGTTTTTT. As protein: CASTPGGHTGELFF.

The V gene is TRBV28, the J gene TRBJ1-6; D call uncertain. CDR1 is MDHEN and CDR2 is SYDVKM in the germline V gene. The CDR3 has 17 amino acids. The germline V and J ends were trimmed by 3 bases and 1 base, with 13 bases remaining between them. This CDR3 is CASSFWGRRSYNSPLHF. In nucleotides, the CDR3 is TGTGCCAGCAGTTTTTGGGGTCGGCGGTCCTATAATTCACCCCTCCACTTT.

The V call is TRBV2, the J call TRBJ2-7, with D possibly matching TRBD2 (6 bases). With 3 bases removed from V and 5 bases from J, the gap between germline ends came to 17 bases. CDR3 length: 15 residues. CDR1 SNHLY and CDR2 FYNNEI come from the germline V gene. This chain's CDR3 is CASSEGGLWFDEQYF. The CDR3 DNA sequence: TGTGCCAGCAGTGAGGGGGGTCTTTGGTTTGACGAGCAGTACTTC.

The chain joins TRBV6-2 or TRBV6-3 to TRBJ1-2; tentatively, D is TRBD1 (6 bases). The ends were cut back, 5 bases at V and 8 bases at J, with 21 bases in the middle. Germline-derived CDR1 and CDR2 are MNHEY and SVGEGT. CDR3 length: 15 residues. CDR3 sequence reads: CASSEGGIVIWGYTF. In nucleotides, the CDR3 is TGTGCCAGCAGTGAAGGGGGAATCGTGATATGGGGCTACACCTTC.

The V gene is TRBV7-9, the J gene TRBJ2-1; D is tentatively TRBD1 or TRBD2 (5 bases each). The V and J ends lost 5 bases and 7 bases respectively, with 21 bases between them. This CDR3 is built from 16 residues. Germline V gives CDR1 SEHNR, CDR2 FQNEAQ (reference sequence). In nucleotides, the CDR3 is TGTGCCAGCAGCCCCGTCGGGACCACATCGGGGAATGAGCAGTTCTTC. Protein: CASSPVGTTSGNEQFF.

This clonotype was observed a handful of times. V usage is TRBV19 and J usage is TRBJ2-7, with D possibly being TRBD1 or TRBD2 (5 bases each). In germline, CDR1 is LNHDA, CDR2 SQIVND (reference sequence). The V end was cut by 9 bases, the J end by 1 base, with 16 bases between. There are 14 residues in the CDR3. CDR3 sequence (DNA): TGTGCCAGCGCCGCCTTCGGGGCATCCTACGAGCAGTACTTC. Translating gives CASAAFGASYEQYF.

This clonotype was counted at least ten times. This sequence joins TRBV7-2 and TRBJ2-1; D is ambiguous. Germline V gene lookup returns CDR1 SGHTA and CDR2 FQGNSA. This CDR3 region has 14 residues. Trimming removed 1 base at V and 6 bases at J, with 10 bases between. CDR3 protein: CASSLVTGPNEQFF. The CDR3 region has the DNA TGTGCCAGCAGCTTAGTAACTGGCCCCAATGAGCAGTTCTTC.

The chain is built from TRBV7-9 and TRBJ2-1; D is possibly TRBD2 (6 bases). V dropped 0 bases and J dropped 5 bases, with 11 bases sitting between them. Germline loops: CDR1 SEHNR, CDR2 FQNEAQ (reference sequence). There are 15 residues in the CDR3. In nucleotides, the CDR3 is TGTGCCAGCAGCTTAGCGGGACGGACTAACAATGAGCAGTTCTTC. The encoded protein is CASSLAGRTNNEQFF.

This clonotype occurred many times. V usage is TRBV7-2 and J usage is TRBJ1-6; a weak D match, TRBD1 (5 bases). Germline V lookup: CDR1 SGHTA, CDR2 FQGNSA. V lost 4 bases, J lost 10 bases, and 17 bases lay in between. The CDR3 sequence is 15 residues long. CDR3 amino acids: CASSSSREEGSPLHF. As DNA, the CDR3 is TGTGCCAGCAGCTCAAGCAGGGAAGAAGGATCACCCCTCCACTTT.

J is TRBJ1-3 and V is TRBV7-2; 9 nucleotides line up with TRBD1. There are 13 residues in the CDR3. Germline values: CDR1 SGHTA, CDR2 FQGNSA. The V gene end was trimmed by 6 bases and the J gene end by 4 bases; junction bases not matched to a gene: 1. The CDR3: CASRGQGGNTIYF. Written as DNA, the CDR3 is TGTGCCAGCAGGGGACAGGGCGGAAACACCATATATTTT. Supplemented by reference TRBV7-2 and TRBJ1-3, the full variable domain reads GAGVSQSPSNKVTEKGKDVELRCDPISGHTALYWYRQSLGQGLEFLIYFQGNSAPDKSGLPSDRFSAERTGGSVSTLTIQRTQQEDSAVYLCASRGQGGNTIYFGEGSWLTVV.